In its sample, the clone carrying this T cell receptor beta chain was seen many times. What it binds is not known. The data were obtained in a study of T cells in Graves' hyperthyroidism and ophthalmopathy. Study-wide results and limits: Researchers report that a 13 V-J model separated ophthalmopathy from stable hyperthyroidism. A median around 6.8 months before onset, the model predicted ophthalmopathy.

Stable hyperthyroidism: no ophthalmopathy progression over 18 months of follow-up. Thyroid ultrasound and orbital computed tomography, with clinical symptoms and serum thyroxine and TRAb, informed diagnoses. Amplified regions were TCR beta CDR3 sequences from RNA transcripts. The TCR CDR3 first-round RT-PCR relied on the HTBI primer set. TCRdb processed the multiplex PCR reads anew with MiXCR; each CDR3 protein has one entry. The repertoire has tens of thousands of distinct CDR3 sequences, roughly half of them found once; the top ten carry under 35%. Specimen: peripheral blood or thyroid tissue (not recorded which). The sequence was collected from a man between 18 and 29 years old with Graves' hyperthyroidism.

CDR3 bases: TGCGCCAGCAGCTTGGGGGGGACAACCCAGACCCAGTACTTC. Its translation is CASSLGGTTQTQYF. The rearrangement joins TRBV5-1 to TRBJ2-5, with D possibly TRBD1 on 6 matching bases. The CDR3 loop spans 14 amino acids. V lost 0 bases and J 6 bases, leaving 12 bases between the germline ends. Germline values: CDR1 SGHRS, CDR2 YFSETQ.